The 7 T cell receptor beta chains below were found in one sample sequenced in a study of T-cell reconstitution after alpha-beta-depleted transplantation in children. A library of TCRbeta sequences, prepared with unique molecular identifiers, was generated. TCRdb passed the PCR reads through MiXCR, listing each CDR3 protein once. The sample contains about 980,000 distinct CDR3 sequences, roughly 31% of which appear only once. The sequenced sample was PBMCs, mostly from graft donor cells, obtained 360 days after TCRalphabeta/CD19-depleted stem cell transplant. The receptors come from a boy younger than two who had a stem cell transplant for SCID, so the T cells may come from the graft donor.

This chain links TRBV12-3 or TRBV12-4 with TRBJ2-6; D not certain. CDR3 length equals 14 residues. Trimming removed 6 bases at V and 0 bases at J, with 6 bases between. The CDR3 is CASSTTSGANVLTF. The DNA of the CDR3 is TGTGCCAGCAGCACCACCTCTGGGGCCAACGTCCTGACTTTC.

CDR3 bases: TGCGCCAGCAGCTTGGACGGCAGGTTGAGTGGGGAGCAGTACTTC. It encodes CASSLDGRLSGEQYF. This chain joins TRBV5-1 and TRBJ2-7; no definite D call. Germline loops: CDR1 SGHRS, CDR2 YFSETQ. The CDR3 contains 15 residues. Trimming cost V 0 bases and J 7 bases, with 17 bases left between them.

The chain is built from TRBV5-1 and TRBJ1-1; 7 bases align to TRBD1. Losses at the gene ends were 4 bases for V and 5 bases for J; bases not matched to a gene: 11. There are 15 residues in the CDR3. CDR1 SGHRS and CDR2 YFSETQ come from the germline V gene. The CDR3 nucleotides read TGCGCCAGCAGCGAGCGGAGGCAGGGGGGAACTGAAGCTTTCTTT. Translation: CASSERRQGGTEAFF. Full variable domain (rest looked up from reference TRBV5-1 and TRBJ1-1): KAGVTQTPRYLIKTRGQQVTLSCSPISGHRSVSWYQQTPGQGLQFLFEYFSETQRNKGNFPGRFSGRQFSNSRSEMNVSTLELGDSALYLCASSERRQGGTEAFFGQGTRLTVV.

This clonotype was detected many times. This chain uses TRBV15 with TRBJ2-2; 7 nucleotides line up with TRBD1. Germline-derived CDR1 and CDR2 are LNHNV and YYDKDF (reference sequence). V lost 3 bases to trimming and J lost 7 bases; unmatched junction nucleotides: 14. The CDR3 covers 17 residues. The CDR3 loop reads CATSSVDRDSLGGELFF. In DNA, the CDR3 is TGTGCCACCAGCAGCGTTGACCGGGACAGCCTTGGCGGGGAGCTGTTTTTT.

The DNA for the CDR3 is TGTGCCAGCAGCTTAGGAGTGCGCTTAACCGGGGAGCTGTTTTTT. It translates to CASSLGVRLTGELFF. The J gene is TRBJ2-2, the V gene TRBV7-2; no clear D gene. CDR1 is SGHTA, CDR2 FQGNSA, per germline. The V and J ends lost 1 base and 5 bases respectively, with 11 bases between them. This CDR3 has 15 amino acids.

V is TRBV20-1 and J is TRBJ2-5; 8 bases line up with TRBD1. Germline CDR1 reads DFQATT; CDR2 reads SNEGSKA (reference sequence). Trimming removed 5 bases from V and 1 base from J; junction bases left unmatched: 12. The CDR3 spans 16 residues. CDR3 coding DNA: TGCAGTGCTCTGGATCCCCCAGGGGGCCCCCAAGAGACCCAGTACTTC. Translation gives CSALDPPGGPQETQYF.

The V gene is TRBV20-1, the J gene TRBJ2-1, with 8 nucleotides matching TRBD1. V was pared by 4 bases and J by 1 base, with 12 bases of the junction left unmatched. The CDR3 contains 17 residues. CDR1 is DFQATT and CDR2 is SNEGSKA in the germline V gene (reference sequence). The DNA of the CDR3 is TGCAGTGCTAATGGCCAGGGGGCAGGGCGGTCCTACAATGAGCAGTTCTTC. Its translation is CSANGQGAGRSYNEQFF.